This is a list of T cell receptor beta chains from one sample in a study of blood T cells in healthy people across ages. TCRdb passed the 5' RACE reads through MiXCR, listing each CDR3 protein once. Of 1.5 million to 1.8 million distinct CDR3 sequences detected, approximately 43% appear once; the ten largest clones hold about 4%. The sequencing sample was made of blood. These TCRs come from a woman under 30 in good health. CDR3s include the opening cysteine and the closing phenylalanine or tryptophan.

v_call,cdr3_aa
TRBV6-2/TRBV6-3,CAARTRRTDTQYF
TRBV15,CATSRVPGTSGRNEQFF
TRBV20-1,CSARLGFDQPQHF
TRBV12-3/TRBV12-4,CASSSPGKLFF
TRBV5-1,CASSLEGAASGSPLHF
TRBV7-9,CASSPGRANEQFF
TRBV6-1,CASSGTAYASNQPQHF
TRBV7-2,CASSFIKSNEQFF
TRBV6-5,CASSYSRLAGGREQFF
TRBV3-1,CASSKSRDTYNSPLHF
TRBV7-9,CASSKGTLNTEAFF
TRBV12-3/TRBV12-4,CASSFSQSYGYTF
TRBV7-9,CASAGGAENTEAFF
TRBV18,CASSATGTGAVDEKFF
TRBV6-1,CASSRKGGNEQFF
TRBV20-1,CSASAGTQPQHF
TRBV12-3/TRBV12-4,CASSRDRAVTEAFF
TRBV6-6,CASRALAGEQFF
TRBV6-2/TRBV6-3,CASSYHTGKYQETQYF
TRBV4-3,CASSHPFAGQYF
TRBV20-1,CSARDTGDPGANVLTF
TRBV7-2,CASSLDGRGRDEQYF
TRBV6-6,CAGFSAYYGYTF
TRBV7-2,CASSLGIAVEQFF
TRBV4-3,CASSQERGLKAFF
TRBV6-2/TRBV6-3,CASRRDREDSYEQYF
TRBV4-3,CANSQDKEMVDTQYF
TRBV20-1,CSASGWDHNEQYF
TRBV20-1,CSASFVTDTQYF
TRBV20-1,CSATGLEYSGTQYF
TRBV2,CASGLNGDTQYF
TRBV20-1,CSTAEGSNQPQHF
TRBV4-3,CASSQDHWGEQYF
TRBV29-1,CSVGGGNSYEQYF
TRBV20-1,CSAKTGLDEQYF
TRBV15,CATNPECDTDSNQPQHF
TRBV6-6,CASKIGGTSTDTQYF
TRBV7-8,CASSRDRVLNQPQHF
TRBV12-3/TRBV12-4,CASSPGSGPRSYGYTF